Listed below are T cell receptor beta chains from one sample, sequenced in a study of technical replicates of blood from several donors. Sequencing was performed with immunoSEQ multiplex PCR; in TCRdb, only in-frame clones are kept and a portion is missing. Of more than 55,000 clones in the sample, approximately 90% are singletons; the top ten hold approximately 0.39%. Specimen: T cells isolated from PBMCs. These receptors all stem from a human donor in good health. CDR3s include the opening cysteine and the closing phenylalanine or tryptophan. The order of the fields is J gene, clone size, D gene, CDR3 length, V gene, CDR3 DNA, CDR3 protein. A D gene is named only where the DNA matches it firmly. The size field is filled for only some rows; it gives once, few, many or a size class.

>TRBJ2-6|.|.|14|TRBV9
TGTGCCAGCAGCTTACAGTCTGGGGCCAACGTCCTGACTTTC
CASSLQSGANVLTF
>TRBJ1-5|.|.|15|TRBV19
TGTGCCAGTAGTATTGCTATCGCGGGCAATCAGCCCCAGCATTTT
CASSIAIAGNQPQHF
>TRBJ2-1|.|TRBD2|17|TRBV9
TGTGCCAGCAGCGCTACCCTAGCGGGAGTGGGTTACAATGAGCAGTTCTTC
CASSATLAGVGYNEQFF
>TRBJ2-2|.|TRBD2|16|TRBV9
TGTGCCAGCAGCGAGCTAGCGGAAGGGAAAATCGGGGAGCTGTTTTTT
CASSELAEGKIGELFF
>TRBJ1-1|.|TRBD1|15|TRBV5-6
TGTGCCAGCAGCCCAGGGACAGGGGTGGGAACTGAAGCTTTCTTT
CASSPGTGVGTEAFF
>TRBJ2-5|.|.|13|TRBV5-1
TGCGCCAGCAGCTTGGACGTCGGAGAGACCCAGTACTTC
CASSLDVGETQYF
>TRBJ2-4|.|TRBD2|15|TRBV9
TGTGCCAGCAGCTCCGGACTAGCGGGGGAAAACATTCAGTACTTC
CASSSGLAGENIQYF
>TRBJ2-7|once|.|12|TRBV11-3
TGTGCCAGCAGCTTAGTCAGCTACGAGCAGTACTTC
CASSLVSYEQYF
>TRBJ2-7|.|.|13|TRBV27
TGTGCCAGCAGTTCAACGGGCAGGGCCTGGCAGTACTTC
CASSSTGRAWQYF
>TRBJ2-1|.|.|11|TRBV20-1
TGCAGTGCTAGGTGGGACTATGAGCAGTTCTTC
CSARWDYEQFF
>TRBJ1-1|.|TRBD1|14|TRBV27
TGTGCCAGCAGTTTGGGGACAGGAACCACTGAAGCTTTCTTT
CASSLGTGTTEAFF
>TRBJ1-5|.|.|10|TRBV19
TGTGCCAGTAGTCCGGGACTCATTACTTTT
CASSPGLITF
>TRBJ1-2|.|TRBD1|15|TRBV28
TGTGCCAGCAGTGATTCAACCGGGACAGGGCATGGCTACACCTTC
CASSDSTGTGHGYTF
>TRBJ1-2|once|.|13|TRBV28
TGTGCCAGCAGTTTAGCAGGGGTCTATGGCTACACCTTC
CASSLAGVYGYTF
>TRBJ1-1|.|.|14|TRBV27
TGTGCCAGCAGTTTGTCGAGAGGGAACACTGAAGCTTTCTTT
CASSLSRGNTEAFF
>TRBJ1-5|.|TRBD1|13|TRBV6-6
TGTGCCAGCGGGGACAGGGCCAGGGGGCCCCAGCATTTT
CASGDRARGPQHF
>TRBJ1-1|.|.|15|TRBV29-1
TGCAGCGTTGAAACCGCAAGGACAGCTAATTATGAAGCTTTCTTT
CSVETARTANYEAFF
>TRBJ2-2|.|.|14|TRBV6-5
TGTGCCAGCAGTGAGCAGGGAATCACCGGGGAGCTGTTTTTT
CASSEQGITGELFF
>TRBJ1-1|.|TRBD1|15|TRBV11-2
TGTGCCAGCAGACAACCGGGACAGGGGCACACTGAAGCTTTCTTT
CASRQPGQGHTEAFF
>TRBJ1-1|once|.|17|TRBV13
TGTGCCAGCAGCTTAGTAGGGAATCAGTGGAGGGGCACTGAAGCTTTCTTT
CASSLVGNQWRGTEAFF